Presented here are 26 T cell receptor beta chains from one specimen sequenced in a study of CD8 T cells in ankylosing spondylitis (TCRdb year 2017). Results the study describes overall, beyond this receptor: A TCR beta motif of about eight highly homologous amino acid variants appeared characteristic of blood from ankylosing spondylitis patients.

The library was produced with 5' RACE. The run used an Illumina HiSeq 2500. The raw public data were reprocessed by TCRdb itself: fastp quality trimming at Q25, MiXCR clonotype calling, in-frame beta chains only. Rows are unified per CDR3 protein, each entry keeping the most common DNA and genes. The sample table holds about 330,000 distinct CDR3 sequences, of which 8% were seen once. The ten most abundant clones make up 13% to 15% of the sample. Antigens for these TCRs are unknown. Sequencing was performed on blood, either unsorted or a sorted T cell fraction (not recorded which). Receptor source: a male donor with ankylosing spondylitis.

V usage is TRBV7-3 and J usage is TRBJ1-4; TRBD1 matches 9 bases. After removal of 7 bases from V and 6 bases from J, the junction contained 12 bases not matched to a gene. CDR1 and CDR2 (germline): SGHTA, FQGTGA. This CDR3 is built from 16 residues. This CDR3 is CASILAEDRGHEKLFF. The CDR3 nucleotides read TGTGCCAGCATCCTTGCCGAGGACAGGGGACATGAAAAACTGTTTTTT.

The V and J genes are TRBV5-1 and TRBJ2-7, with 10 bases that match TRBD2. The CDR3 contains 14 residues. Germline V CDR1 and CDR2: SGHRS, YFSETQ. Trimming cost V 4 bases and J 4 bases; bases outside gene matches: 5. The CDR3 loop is CASSGTSGIYEQYF. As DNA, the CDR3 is TGCGCCAGCAGCGGCACTAGCGGGATTTACGAGCAGTACTTC. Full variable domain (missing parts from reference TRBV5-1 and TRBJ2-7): KAGVTQTPRYLIKTRGQQVTLSCSPISGHRSVSWYQQTPGQGLQFLFEYFSETQRNKGNFPGRFSGRQFSNSRSEMNVSTLELGDSALYLCASSGTSGIYEQYFGPGTRLTVT.

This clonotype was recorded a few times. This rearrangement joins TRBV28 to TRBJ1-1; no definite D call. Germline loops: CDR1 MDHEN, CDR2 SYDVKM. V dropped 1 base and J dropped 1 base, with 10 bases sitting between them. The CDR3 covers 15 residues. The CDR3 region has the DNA TGTGCCAGCAGTTTATCGCGGTTTGCGAACACTGAAGCTTTCTTT. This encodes CASSLSRFANTEAFF.

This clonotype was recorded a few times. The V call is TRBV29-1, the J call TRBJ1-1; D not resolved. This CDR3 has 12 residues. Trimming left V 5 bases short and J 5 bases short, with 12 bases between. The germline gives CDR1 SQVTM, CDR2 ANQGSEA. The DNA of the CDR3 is TGCAGCGTTTCCCCTGCGGGGACTGAAGCTTTCTTT. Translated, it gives CSVSPAGTEAFF.

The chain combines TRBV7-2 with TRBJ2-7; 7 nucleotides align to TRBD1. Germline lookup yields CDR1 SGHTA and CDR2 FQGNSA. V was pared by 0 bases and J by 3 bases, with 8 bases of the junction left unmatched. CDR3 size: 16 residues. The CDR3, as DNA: TGTGCCAGCAGCTTAGCCCACGCCGGGACAGACTACGAGCAGTACTTC. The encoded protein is CASSLAHAGTDYEQYF. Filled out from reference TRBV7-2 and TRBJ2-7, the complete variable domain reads GAGVSQSPSNKVTEKGKDVELRCDPISGHTALYWYRQSLGQGLEFLIYFQGNSAPDKSGLPSDRFSAERTGGSVSTLTIQRTQQEDSAVYLCASSLAHAGTDYEQYFGPGTRLTVT.

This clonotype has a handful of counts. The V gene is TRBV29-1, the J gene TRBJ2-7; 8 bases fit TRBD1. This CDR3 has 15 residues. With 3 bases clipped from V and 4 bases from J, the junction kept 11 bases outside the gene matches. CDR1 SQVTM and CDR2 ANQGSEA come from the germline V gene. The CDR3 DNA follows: TGCAGCGTTGATATACGAAGGACAGGGAAATACGAGCAGTACTTC. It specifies CSVDIRRTGKYEQYF.

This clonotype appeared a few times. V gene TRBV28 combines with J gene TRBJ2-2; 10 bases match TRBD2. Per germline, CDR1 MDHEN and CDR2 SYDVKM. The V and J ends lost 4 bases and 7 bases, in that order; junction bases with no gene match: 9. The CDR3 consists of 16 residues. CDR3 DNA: TGTGCCAGCAGTTCCCTGGCGACTAGCGGGCGCGGGGAGCTGTTTTTT. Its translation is CASSSLATSGRGELFF.

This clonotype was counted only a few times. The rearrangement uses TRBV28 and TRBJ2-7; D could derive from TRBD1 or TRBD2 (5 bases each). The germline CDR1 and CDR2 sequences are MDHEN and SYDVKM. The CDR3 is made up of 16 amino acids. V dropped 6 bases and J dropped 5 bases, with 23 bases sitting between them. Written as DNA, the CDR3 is TGTGCCAGCAGGCCCCCCGGTGACCCCGGGGCGAACGAGCAGTACTTC. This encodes CASRPPGDPGANEQYF.

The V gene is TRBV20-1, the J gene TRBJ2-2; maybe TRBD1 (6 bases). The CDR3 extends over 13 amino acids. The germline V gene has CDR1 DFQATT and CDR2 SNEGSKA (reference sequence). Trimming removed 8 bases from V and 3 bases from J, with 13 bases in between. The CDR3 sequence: CSLQGADTGELFF. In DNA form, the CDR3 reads TGCAGTTTACAGGGAGCGGACACCGGGGAGCTGTTTTTT.

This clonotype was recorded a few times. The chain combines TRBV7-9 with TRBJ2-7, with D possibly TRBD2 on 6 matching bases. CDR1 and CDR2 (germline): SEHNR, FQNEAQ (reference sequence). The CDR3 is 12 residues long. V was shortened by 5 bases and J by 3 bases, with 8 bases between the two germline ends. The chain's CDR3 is CASSATSYEQYF. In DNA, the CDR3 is TGTGCCAGCAGCGCGACTAGCTACGAGCAGTACTTC.

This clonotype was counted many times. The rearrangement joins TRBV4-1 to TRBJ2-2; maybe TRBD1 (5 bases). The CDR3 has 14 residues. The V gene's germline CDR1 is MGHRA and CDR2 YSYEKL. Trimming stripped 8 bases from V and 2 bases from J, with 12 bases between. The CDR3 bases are TGCGCCAGCGCCCAGGGCCGTAACACCGGGGAGCTGTTTTTT. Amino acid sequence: CASAQGRNTGELFF.

CDR3 DNA: TGCGCCAGCAGCTTGAGAGACCTCCAAGAGACCCAGTACTTC. This gives the protein CASSLRDLQETQYF. The V and J genes are TRBV5-1 and TRBJ2-5; D gene ambiguous. CDR1 and CDR2 from the germline V gene are SGHRS and YFSETQ. Between the trimmed V and J ends, which lost 1 base and 1 base, there was a span of 8 bases. This CDR3 contains 14 residues.

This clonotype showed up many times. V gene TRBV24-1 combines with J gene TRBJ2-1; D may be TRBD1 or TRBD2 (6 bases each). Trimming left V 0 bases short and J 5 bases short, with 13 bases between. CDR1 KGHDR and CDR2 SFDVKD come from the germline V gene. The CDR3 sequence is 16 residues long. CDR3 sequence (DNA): TGTGCCACCAGTGATTTGGGGAGGACAGCACACAATGAGCAGTTCTTC. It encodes CATSDLGRTAHNEQFF.

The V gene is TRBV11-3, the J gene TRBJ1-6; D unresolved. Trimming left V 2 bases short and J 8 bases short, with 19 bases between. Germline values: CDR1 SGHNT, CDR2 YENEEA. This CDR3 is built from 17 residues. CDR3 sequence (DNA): TGTGCCAGCAGCTTACGAAGCTCTCCATCTTTAGATTCACCCCTCCACTTT. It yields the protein CASSLRSSPSLDSPLHF.

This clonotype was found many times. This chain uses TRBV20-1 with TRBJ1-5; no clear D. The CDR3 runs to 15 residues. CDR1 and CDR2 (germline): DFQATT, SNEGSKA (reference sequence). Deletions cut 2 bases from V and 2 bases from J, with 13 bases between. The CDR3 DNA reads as TGCAGTGCTAGACCCCGGCAAGGCGGCAATCAGCCCCAGCATTTT. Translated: CSARPRQGGNQPQHF.

The CDR3 bases are TGTGCCAGCAGTCGTCAGGGGTTCCGGGAGCTGTTTTTT. This translates into CASSRQGFRELFF. The chain has TRBV25-1 and TRBJ2-2, with D perhaps matching TRBD1 (6 bases). In germline, CDR1 is MGHDK, CDR2 SYGVNS. V was cut by 5 bases and J by 9 bases, with 13 bases left in between. This CDR3 is built from 13 residues. Looking up the rest from reference TRBV25-1 and TRBJ2-2 gives the full variable domain: EADIYQTPRYLVIGTGKKITLECSQTMGHDKMYWYQQDPGMELHLIHYSYGVNSTEKGDLSSESTVSRIRTEHFPLTLESARPSHTSQYLCASSRQGFRELFFGEGSRLTVL.

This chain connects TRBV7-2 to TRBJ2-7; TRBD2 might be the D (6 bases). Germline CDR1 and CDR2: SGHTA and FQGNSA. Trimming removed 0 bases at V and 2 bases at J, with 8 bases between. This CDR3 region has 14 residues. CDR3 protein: CASSLASGAYEQYF. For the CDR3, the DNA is TGTGCCAGCAGCTTAGCTAGCGGAGCCTACGAGCAGTACTTC.

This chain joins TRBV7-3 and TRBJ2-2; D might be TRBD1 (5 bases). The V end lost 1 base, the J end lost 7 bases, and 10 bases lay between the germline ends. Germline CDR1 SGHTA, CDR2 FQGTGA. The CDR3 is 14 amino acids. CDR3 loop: CASSLNRPDGELFF. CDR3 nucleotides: TGTGCCAGCAGCTTAAACAGGCCCGACGGGGAGCTGTTTTTT. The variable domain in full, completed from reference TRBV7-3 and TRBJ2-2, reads GAGVSQTPSNKVTEKGKYVELRCDPISGHTALYWYRQSLGQGPEFLIYFQGTGAADDSGLPNDRFFAVRPEGSVSTLKIQRTERGDSAVYLCASSLNRPDGELFFGEGSRLTVL.

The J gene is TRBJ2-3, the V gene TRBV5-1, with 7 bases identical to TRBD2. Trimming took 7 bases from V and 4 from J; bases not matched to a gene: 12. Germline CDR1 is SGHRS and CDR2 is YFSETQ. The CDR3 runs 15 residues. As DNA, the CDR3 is TGCGCCAGCGGGGTAAGCGGGACGGGCGCAGATACGCAGTATTTT. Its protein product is CASGVSGTGADTQYF.

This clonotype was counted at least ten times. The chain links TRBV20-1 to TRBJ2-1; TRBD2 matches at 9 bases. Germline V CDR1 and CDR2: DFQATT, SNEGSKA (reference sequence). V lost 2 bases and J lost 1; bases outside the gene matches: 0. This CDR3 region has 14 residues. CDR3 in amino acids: CSARLAGSYNEQFF. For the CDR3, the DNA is TGCAGTGCTAGACTAGCGGGATCCTACAATGAGCAGTTCTTC.

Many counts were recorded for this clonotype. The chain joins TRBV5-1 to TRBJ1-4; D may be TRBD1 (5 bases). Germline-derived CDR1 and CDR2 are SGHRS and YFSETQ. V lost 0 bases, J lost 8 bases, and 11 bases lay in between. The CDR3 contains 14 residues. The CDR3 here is CASSLGQGREKLFF. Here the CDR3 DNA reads TGCGCCAGCAGCTTGGGCCAGGGAAGGGAAAAACTGTTTTTT.

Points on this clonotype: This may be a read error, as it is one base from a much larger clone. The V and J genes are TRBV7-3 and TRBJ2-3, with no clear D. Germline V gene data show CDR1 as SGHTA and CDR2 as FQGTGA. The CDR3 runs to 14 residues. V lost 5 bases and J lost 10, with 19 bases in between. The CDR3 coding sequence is TGTGCCAGCAGCCCAATATCCTTAATGGATGCGCAGTATTTT. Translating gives CASSPISLMDAQYF. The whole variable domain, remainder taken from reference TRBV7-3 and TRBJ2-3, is GAGVSQTPSNKVTEKGKYVELRCDPISGHTALYWYRQSLGQGPEFLIYFQGTGAADDSGLPNDRFFAVRPEGSVSTLKIQRTERGDSAVYLCASSPISLMDAQYFGPGTRLTVL.

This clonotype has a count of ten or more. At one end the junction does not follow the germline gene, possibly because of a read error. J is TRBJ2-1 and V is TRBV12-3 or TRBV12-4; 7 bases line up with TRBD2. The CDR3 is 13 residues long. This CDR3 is CASNGAGDNEQFF. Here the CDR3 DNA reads TGTGCGAGCAACGGTGCGGGAGACAATGAGCAGTTCTTC.

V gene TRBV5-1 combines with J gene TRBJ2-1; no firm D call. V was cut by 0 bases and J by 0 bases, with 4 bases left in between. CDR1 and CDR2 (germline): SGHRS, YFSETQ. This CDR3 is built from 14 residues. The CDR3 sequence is CASSLENSYNEQFF. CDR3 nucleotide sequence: TGCGCCAGCAGCTTGGAGAACTCCTACAATGAGCAGTTCTTC.

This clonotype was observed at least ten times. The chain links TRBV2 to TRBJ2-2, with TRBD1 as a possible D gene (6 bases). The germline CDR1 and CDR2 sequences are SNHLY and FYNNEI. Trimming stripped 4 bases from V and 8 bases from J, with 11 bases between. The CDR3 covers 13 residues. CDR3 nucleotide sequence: TGTGCCAGCAGTGCACAGGGCGAGGGGGAGCTGTTTTTT. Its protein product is CASSAQGEGELFF.

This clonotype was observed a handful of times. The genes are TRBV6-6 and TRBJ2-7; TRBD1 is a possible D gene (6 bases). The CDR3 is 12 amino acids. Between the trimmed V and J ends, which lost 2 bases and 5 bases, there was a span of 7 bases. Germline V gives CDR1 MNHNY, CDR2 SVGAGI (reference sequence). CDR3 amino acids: CASSYRTDEQYF. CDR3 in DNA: TGTGCCAGCAGTTACAGGACAGACGAGCAGTACTTC.